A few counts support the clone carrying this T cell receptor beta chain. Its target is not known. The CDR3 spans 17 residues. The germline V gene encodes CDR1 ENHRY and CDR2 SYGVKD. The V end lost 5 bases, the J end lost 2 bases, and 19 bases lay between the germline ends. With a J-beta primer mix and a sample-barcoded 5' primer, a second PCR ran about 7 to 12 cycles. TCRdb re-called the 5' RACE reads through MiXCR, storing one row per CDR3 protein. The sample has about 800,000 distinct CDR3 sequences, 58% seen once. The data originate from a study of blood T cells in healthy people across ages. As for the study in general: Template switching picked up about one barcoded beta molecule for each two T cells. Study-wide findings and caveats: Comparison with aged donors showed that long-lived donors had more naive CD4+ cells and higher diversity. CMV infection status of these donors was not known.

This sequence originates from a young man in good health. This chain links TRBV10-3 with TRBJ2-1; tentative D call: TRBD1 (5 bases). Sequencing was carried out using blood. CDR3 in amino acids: CAISRRGSGQAYNEQFF. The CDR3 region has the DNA TGTGCCATCAGTCGCCGCGGCTCTGGACAAGCCTACAATGAGCAGTTCTTC.